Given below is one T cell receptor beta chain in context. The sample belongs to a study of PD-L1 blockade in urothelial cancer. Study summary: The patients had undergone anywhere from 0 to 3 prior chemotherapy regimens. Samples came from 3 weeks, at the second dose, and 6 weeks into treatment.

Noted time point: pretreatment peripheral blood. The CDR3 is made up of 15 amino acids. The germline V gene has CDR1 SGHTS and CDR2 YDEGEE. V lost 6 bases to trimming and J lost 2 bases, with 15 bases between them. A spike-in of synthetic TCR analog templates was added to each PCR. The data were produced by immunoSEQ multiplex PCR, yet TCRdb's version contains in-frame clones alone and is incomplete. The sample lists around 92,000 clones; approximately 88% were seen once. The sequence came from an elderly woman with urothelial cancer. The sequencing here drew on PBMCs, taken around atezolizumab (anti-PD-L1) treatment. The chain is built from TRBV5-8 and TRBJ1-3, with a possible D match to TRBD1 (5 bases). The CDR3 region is CASTEVGGTGNTIYF. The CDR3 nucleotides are TGTGCCAGCACGGAAGTCGGGGGGACTGGAAACACCATATATTTT.